Reported below is one TCR beta chain. Its specificity is unknown. This sample is drawn from a study of blood T cells in healthy people across ages. All donors came from Russia, were Caucasian and healthy, and spanned ages roughly 6 to 100. The use of a sample-barcoded 5' primer and a J-beta primer mix characterized a second PCR of roughly 7 to 11 cycles. Each CDR3 protein gets one entry after TCRdb re-called the 5' RACE reads with MiXCR. The top ten hold more than 6% of the sample, which has over 1,300,000 distinct CDR3 sequences, approximately 59% seen once. Points from the study as a whole: Across the age range, TCR beta diversity per million T cells fell in a roughly linear way. TCR beta diversity was tightly associated with the proportion of naive T cells.

The clonotype was recovered from a young man in good health. The sample was blood.

The CDR3: CASSFIGPGAGYTF. Written as DNA, the CDR3 is TGTGCCAGCAGTTTCATAGGACCGGGGGCTGGCTACACCTTC. The chain carries TRBV27 and TRBJ1-2; possibly TRBD1 for D (6 bases). V was shortened by 3 bases and J by 7 bases, with 15 bases between the two germline ends. The length of the CDR3 is 14 residues. Germline V lookup: CDR1 MNHEY, CDR2 SMNVEV (reference sequence).